Listed below are T cell receptor beta chains from one sample, sequenced in a study of CD8 T cells in Susac syndrome. TCRdb called the immunoSEQ multiplex PCR reads again in MiXCR, with one record for every CDR3 protein. Of hundreds of thousands of distinct CDR3 sequences in the sample, 85% were seen once. Sequencing used CD8+ T cells from PBMCs. The receptors shown here come from a human donor with multiple sclerosis. Both conserved end residues are part of each CDR3. Each record gives: J gene, D gene, V gene, CDR3 protein. The D gene is left open where the match is weak.

J: TRBJ2-1; D: -; V: TRBV11-3; CDR3: CASSPDGTREFF
J: TRBJ2-6; D: TRBD1; V: TRBV6-1; CDR3: CAGDGRTGGVPVGANVLTF
J: TRBJ2-5; D: -; V: TRBV6-5; CDR3: CASSYGAGKAQETQYF
J: TRBJ2-1; D: -; V: TRBV7-3; CDR3: CASSLFSRVGLGDNEQFF
J: TRBJ2-3; D: -; V: TRBV7-9; CDR3: CASRGPLSTDTQYF
J: TRBJ2-6; D: TRBD1; V: TRBV20-1; CDR3: CSAADREGANVLTF
J: TRBJ2-7; D: -; V: TRBV3-1; CDR3: CASSQAASARPYEQYF
J: TRBJ2-7; D: -; V: TRBV28; CDR3: CASSFSEYEQYF
J: TRBJ1-2; D: TRBD1; V: TRBV9; CDR3: CACAQGNYGYTF
J: TRBJ2-2; D: -; V: TRBV12-3/TRBV12-4; CDR3: CASRPDPNTGELFF
J: TRBJ2-3; D: TRBD2; V: TRBV4-3; CDR3: CASSQDPAGVGTDTQYF
J: TRBJ2-1; D: TRBD2; V: TRBV11-2; CDR3: CASSLTSGSYNEQFF
J: TRBJ1-1; D: TRBD1; V: TRBV20-1; CDR3: CSAKTGATTEAFF
J: TRBJ1-1; D: -; V: TRBV5-4; CDR3: CASNPPGWNTEAFF
J: TRBJ2-3; D: -; V: TRBV2; CDR3: CASVLEGSQDTQYF
J: TRBJ2-2; D: -; V: TRBV20-1; CDR3: CSARPSLAGELFF
J: TRBJ1-2; D: -; V: TRBV30; CDR3: CAWIGSAFGYTF
J: TRBJ1-5; D: TRBD1; V: TRBV19; CDR3: CASSTGTGGLNQPQHF
J: TRBJ1-2; D: -; V: TRBV12-5; CDR3: CASGLRLGSAYGYTF
J: TRBJ2-5; D: TRBD1; V: TRBV29-1; CDR3: CSVYLRDSQETQYF
J: TRBJ2-1; D: -; V: TRBV20-1; CDR3: CSANPGPPGAKQFF
J: TRBJ2-7; D: -; V: TRBV28; CDR3: CASSFGRRYEQYF
J: TRBJ2-2; D: -; V: TRBV27; CDR3: CASSIQGYTGELFF
J: TRBJ1-2; D: -; V: TRBV24-1; CDR3: CATRGSNPNYGYTF
J: TRBJ1-1; D: -; V: TRBV6-5; CDR3: CASSYSISGRGGMNTEAFF
J: TRBJ1-6; D: -; V: TRBV30; CDR3: CAWSVNNSPLHF
J: TRBJ2-3; D: -; V: TRBV6-5; CDR3: CASSYSPAGRDTQYF
J: TRBJ1-3; D: -; V: TRBV13; CDR3: CASSLEVQARNTIYF
J: TRBJ2-7; D: TRBD2; V: TRBV4-2; CDR3: CASSQDPSGNYEQYF
J: TRBJ2-3; D: -; V: TRBV7-9; CDR3: CASRIGTPDTQYF
J: TRBJ1-1; D: -; V: TRBV7-2; CDR3: CASSPYLNTEAFF
J: TRBJ2-1; D: TRBD1; V: TRBV6-1; CDR3: CASGETGTGIDEQFF
J: TRBJ1-5; D: -; V: TRBV19; CDR3: CASSIGQQGPQHF
J: TRBJ1-2; D: TRBD1; V: TRBV29-1; CDR3: CSVEGDRVVNYGYTF
J: TRBJ2-5; D: -; V: TRBV11-2; CDR3: CASSIAQETQYF
J: TRBJ2-4; D: TRBD2; V: TRBV5-6; CDR3: CASSLRAGRAGNIQYF
J: TRBJ2-1; D: -; V: TRBV28; CDR3: CASSFSGLANEQFF
J: TRBJ2-4; D: TRBD2; V: TRBV5-5; CDR3: CASSLFGLRTSARGDIQYF
J: TRBJ2-2; D: -; V: TRBV27; CDR3: CASSLIGQGIIGELFF
J: TRBJ2-6; D: TRBD2; V: TRBV28; CDR3: CASSLGREGSSGANVLTF